The clone carrying this T cell receptor (beta chain) occurred many times. The CDR3 length is 14 residues. The V and J ends lost 5 bases and 5 bases, in that order; junction bases with no gene match: 6. CDR1 SGHTA and CDR2 FQGNSA come from the germline V gene. The record originates from a study of response to subunit inactivated influenza vaccine. TCRdb reprocessed the RT-PCR reads via MiXCR and lists one record per CDR3 protein. The data contain 450,000 to 600,000 distinct CDR3 sequences, about 17% of them singletons. The receptor comes from a man aged 45 to 75 who received an inactivated influenza vaccine. Specimen: CD4+ T cells sorted from PBMCs, collected roughly 24 months after vaccination. V usage is TRBV7-2 and J usage is TRBJ2-1, with 7 bases that match TRBD2. CDR3 sequence reads: CASSPWGGHNEQFF. The CDR3 nucleotides are TGTGCCAGCAGCCCGTGGGGGGGTCACAATGAGCAGTTCTTC.